One sample yielded the 24 T cell receptor beta chains listed below, sequenced in a study of shared clonotypes between healthy human individuals. Clones were read by immunoSEQ multiplex PCR, and TCRdb kept only the in-frame ones, dropping some. The sample includes more than 550,000 clones, roughly 87% of them seen just once. The source material was memory CD8+ T cells from PBMCs. As to subset: CD45RO+ cells pooled with CCR7-negative TemRA cells. The receptor set was obtained from a man younger than 35 in good health. Some clones in this sample may be carry-over from other donors' samples.

V is TRBV19 and J is TRBJ1-2; weak D call: TRBD1 (5 bases). The CDR3 covers 12 residues. V lost 0 bases to trimming and J lost 13 bases, with 12 bases between them. Germline CDR1 LNHDA, CDR2 SQIVND (reference sequence). CDR3 in amino acids: CASSIDGTGGTF. CDR3 sequence (DNA): TGTGCCAGTAGTATAGATGGGACCGGGGGCACCTTC. Using reference TRBV19 and TRBJ1-2 for the parts outside the CDR3, the full variable domain is DGGITQSPKYLFRKEGQNVTLSCEQNLNHDAMYWYRQDPGQGLRLIYYSQIVNDFQKGDIAEGYSVSREKKESFPLTVTSAQKNPTAFYLCASSIDGTGGTFGSGTRLTVV.

The chain uses TRBV2 and TRBJ2-7; D gene unclear. V gave up 0 bases and J gave up 7 bases, with 13 bases separating them. CDR3 length equals 14 residues. Germline loops: CDR1 SNHLY, CDR2 FYNNEI. CDR3 nucleotide sequence: TGTGCCAGCAGTGAAGCGCTTCGCCTGGGGGAGCAGTACTTC. It codes for CASSEALRLGEQYF. The full variable domain, rest sourced from reference TRBV2 and TRBJ2-7, is EPEVTQTPSHQVTQMGQEVILRCVPISNHLYFYWYRQILGQKVEFLVSFYNNEISEKSEIFDDQFSVERPDGSNFTLKIRSTKLEDSAMYFCASSEALRLGEQYFGPGTRLTVT.

CDR3 sequence (DNA): TGTGCCAGCAGCATTCAGCCGGGACAGAGGACCTACGAGCAGTACTTC. Protein product: CASSIQPGQRTYEQYF. The chain carries TRBV7-9 and TRBJ2-7, with 7 nucleotides matching TRBD1. J gave up 2 bases and V 5 bases, and 12 bases lay outside the gene matches. The CDR3 consists of 16 residues. Per germline, CDR1 SEHNR and CDR2 FQNEAQ (reference sequence).

Concerning this clone itself: The sample carries other DNA sequences with the same CDR3. The chain joins TRBV9 to TRBJ2-5; no definite D call. This CDR3 contains 14 residues. With 0 bases removed from V and 0 bases from J, the gap between germline ends came to 6 bases. The germline gives CDR1 SGDLS, CDR2 YYNGEE. The CDR3 region has the DNA TGTGCCAGCAGCGTAGACGGTAACCAAGAGACCCAGTACTTC. Protein product: CASSVDGNQETQYF.

V and J are TRBV4-2 and TRBJ1-1; D gene unclear. Germline V gene data show CDR1 as LGHNA and CDR2 as YNFKEQ. The V end lost 1 base, the J end lost 4 bases, and 19 bases lay between the germline ends. CDR3 size: 17 residues. As DNA, the CDR3 is TGTGCCAGCAGCCAAGGATTCGAGGGAGTCCGGGGCACTGAAGCTTTCTTT. This encodes CASSQGFEGVRGTEAFF.

This clone occurred once. The chain carries TRBV9 and TRBJ2-4; D is unclear. The CDR3 has 15 residues. CDR1 and CDR2 from the germline V gene are SGDLS and YYNGEE. Trimming shortened V by 4 bases and J by 4 bases, and 15 bases separated the two germline ends. For the CDR3, the DNA is TGTGCCAGCAGCCCCCAGGCCGGCCGGAAAAACATTCAGTACTTC. Translating it yields CASSPQAGRKNIQYF.

The chain is built from TRBV7-9 and TRBJ2-3; a weak D match, TRBD2 (5 bases). The CDR3 is 15 residues long. Germline V gene sequence: CDR1 SEHNR, CDR2 FQNEAQ (reference sequence). With 3 bases removed from V and 0 bases from J, the gap between germline ends came to 10 bases. CDR3 nucleotide sequence: TGTGCCAGCAGCTTTTCCGACTATAGCACAGATACGCAGTATTTT. As protein: CASSFSDYSTDTQYF.

The sample holds a few counts of this clone. The V and J genes are TRBV4-3 and TRBJ1-1; D possibly corresponds to TRBD1 (5 bases). V was cut by 1 base and J by 0 bases, with 9 bases left in between. The CDR3 consists of 15 residues. The germline V gene has CDR1 LGHNA and CDR2 YSLEER. The CDR3 DNA follows: TGCGCCAGCAGCCAAGGACAGCAAATGAACACTGAAGCTTTCTTT. This encodes CASSQGQQMNTEAFF.

The chain uses TRBV11-2 and TRBJ2-7; 7 bases fit TRBD1. Germline loops: CDR1 SGHAT, CDR2 FQNNGV. After removal of 4 bases from V and 3 bases from J, the junction contained 9 bases not matched to a gene. This CDR3 has 15 amino acids. Here the CDR3 reads CASSYAFGTVYEQYF. In DNA form, the CDR3 reads TGTGCCAGCAGCTACGCGTTTGGGACAGTCTACGAGCAGTACTTC. Based on the CDR3 plus reference TRBV11-2 and TRBJ2-7, the full variable domain is EAGVAQSPRYKIIEKRQSVAFWCNPISGHATLYWYQQILGQGPKLLIQFQNNGVVDDSQLPKDRFSAERLKGVDSTLKIQPAKLEDSAVYLCASSYAFGTVYEQYFGPGTRLTVT.

This clone was seen a handful of times. This chain joins TRBV7-9 and TRBJ2-1; 13 bases fit TRBD2. CDR3 length: 16 residues. The junction had 5 bases not matched to a gene; V was cut back by 5 bases and J by 4 bases. In germline, CDR1 is SEHNR, CDR2 FQNEAQ (reference sequence). The CDR3 protein is CASSPEGLAGYNEQFF. CDR3 coding DNA: TGTGCCAGCAGCCCAGAGGGACTAGCGGGGTACAATGAGCAGTTCTTC.

The chain links TRBV19 to TRBJ1-5, with D hard to call. Trimming took 6 bases from V and 2 from J, leaving 8 bases between them. The CDR3 sequence is 13 residues long. CDR1 LNHDA and CDR2 SQIVND come from the germline V gene (reference sequence). The CDR3 loop reads CASSSGGNQPQHF. The CDR3 region has the DNA TGTGCCAGTAGCTCAGGCGGCAATCAGCCCCAGCATTTT. Supplemented by reference TRBV19 and TRBJ1-5, the full variable domain reads DGGITQSPKYLFRKEGQNVTLSCEQNLNHDAMYWYRQDPGQGLRLIYYSQIVNDFQKGDIAEGYSVSREKKESFPLTVTSAQKNPTAFYLCASSSGGNQPQHFGDGTRLSIL.

This clone was detected once. This sequence joins TRBV7-8 and TRBJ2-7; 15 bases line up with TRBD2. The CDR3 totals 16 residues. Germline values: CDR1 SGHVS, CDR2 FQNEAQ. Trimming removed 4 bases from V and 5 bases from J; junction bases left unmatched: 6. The CDR3 bases are TGTGCCAGCAGCTCCGGGACTAGCGGGAGGTGGAACGAGCAGTACTTC. It is translated as CASSSGTSGRWNEQYF.

CDR3 residues: CASSSTGETQYF. In nucleotides, the CDR3 is TGTGCCAGCAGCTCAACGGGGGAGACCCAGTACTTC. The chain has TRBV5-6 and TRBJ2-5, with a weak D call TRBD2 (5 bases). This CDR3 comprises 12 residues. Per the germline V gene, CDR1 is SGHDT and CDR2 is YYEEEE. V lost 3 bases and J 5 bases, leaving 8 bases between the germline ends.

V gene TRBV5-5 combines with J gene TRBJ2-7, with TRBD1 matching 7 bases. CDR3 length: 15 residues. V lost 3 bases, J lost 2 bases, and 8 bases stayed unmatched. CDR1 is SGHKS, CDR2 YYEKEE, per germline (reference sequence). The chain's CDR3 is CASSSYRDSAYEQYF. The CDR3 DNA sequence: TGTGCCAGCAGCTCCTACCGGGACAGCGCCTACGAGCAGTACTTC.

The V gene is TRBV28, the J gene TRBJ2-7, with D perhaps given as TRBD1 or TRBD2 (5 bases each). Germline-derived CDR1 and CDR2 are MDHEN and SYDVKM. The CDR3 length is 15 residues. Trimming cost V 6 bases and J 2 bases, with 17 bases left between them. The CDR3: CASSLQAGTTYEQYF. The CDR3, as DNA: TGTGCCAGCAGCCTTCAGGCAGGGACGACCTACGAGCAGTACTTC.

The chain links TRBV19 to TRBJ1-5, with D hard to call. Trimming took off 3 bases at V and 4 bases at J, with 10 bases between the two ends. The V gene's germline CDR1 is LNHDA and CDR2 SQIVND (reference sequence). CDR3 length equals 14 residues. The CDR3 nucleotides are TGTGCCAGTAGTATGGACGGGTGGAATCAGCCCCAGCATTTT. Translating it yields CASSMDGWNQPQHF.

The gene calls are TRBV5-4 and TRBJ1-3, with D unresolved. CDR3 length: 13 residues. Per germline, CDR1 SGHNT and CDR2 YYREEE (reference sequence). Trimming removed 2 bases from V and 3 bases from J, with 6 bases in between. DNA for the CDR3: TGTGCCAGCAGCTTTCTGGGTGGAAACACCATATATTTT. It codes for CASSFLGGNTIYF.

This clone was seen a handful of times. This chain links TRBV4-1 with TRBJ1-2; D unresolved. This CDR3 region has 12 residues. Trimming removed 2 bases from V and 10 bases from J, with 11 bases in between. CDR1 MGHRA and CDR2 YSYEKL come from the germline V gene. In DNA, the CDR3 is TGCGCCAGCAGCCAACGACCCTTACACTACACCTTC. It encodes CASSQRPLHYTF.

The chain joins TRBV28 to TRBJ2-2; 10 bases line up with TRBD2. Germline loops: CDR1 MDHEN, CDR2 SYDVKM. The CDR3 has 17 amino acids. With 7 bases clipped from V and 3 bases from J, the junction kept 11 bases outside the gene matches. This CDR3 reads CASTEPLAGEDTGELFF. CDR3 in DNA: TGTGCCAGCACCGAGCCCCTAGCGGGAGAAGACACCGGGGAGCTGTTTTTT.

The rearrangement joins TRBV9 to TRBJ2-5; D tentatively reads TRBD1 or TRBD2 (6 bases each). The V gene's germline CDR1 is SGDLS and CDR2 YYNGEE. This CDR3 has 17 amino acids. V was shortened by 0 bases and J by 2 bases, with 17 bases between the two germline ends. The CDR3: CASSVASSGGQQETQYF. CDR3 in DNA: TGTGCCAGCAGCGTAGCCAGTTCCGGGGGCCAGCAAGAGACCCAGTACTTC.

The V and J genes are TRBV4-1 and TRBJ2-7, with a tentative D call TRBD2 (5 bases). CDR1 is MGHRA, CDR2 YSYEKL, per germline. The CDR3 has 15 amino acids. V lost 3 bases to trimming and J lost 5 bases, with 17 bases between them. The CDR3 is CASSQKPLGRDEQYF. The CDR3 DNA is TGCGCCAGCAGCCAGAAACCACTAGGTCGCGACGAGCAGTACTTC.

About this clone: Other DNA sequences in the sample encode the same CDR3. The CDR3 region has the DNA TGTGCCACCAGCAGAGATAGCCTGAACACTGAAGCTTTCTTT. Protein: CATSRDSLNTEAFF. The chain couples TRBV15 to TRBJ1-1; D not certain. Germline CDR1 reads LNHNV; CDR2 reads YYDKDF (reference sequence). The CDR3 spans 14 residues. Deletions cut 0 bases from V and 0 bases from J, with 5 bases between.

This clone has a handful of counts. The rearrangement links TRBV7-8 to TRBJ2-7; 7 bases fit TRBD2. The CDR3 is 14 residues long. The germline V gene has CDR1 SGHVS and CDR2 FQNEAQ. J lost 2 bases, V lost 8 bases, and 9 bases had no gene match. The CDR3 loop reads CASGSGKPPYEQYF. CDR3 bases: TGTGCCAGCGGGAGCGGGAAGCCCCCCTACGAGCAGTACTTC.

The rearrangement uses TRBV29-1 and TRBJ2-5; D call uncertain. From germline, CDR1 is SQVTM and CDR2 ANQGSEA. Deletions cut 6 bases from V and 5 bases from J, with 7 bases between. CDR3 length: 10 residues. CDR3 amino acids: CSVQRETQYF. CDR3 sequence (DNA): TGCAGCGTCCAACGGGAGACCCAGTACTTC.